What follows are 5 T cell receptor beta chains derived from one specimen sequenced in a study of shared clonotypes between healthy human individuals. CD8 cells regarded as naive lacked CD45RO, were positively chosen for CCR7, and omitted terminally differentiated effector memory CD45RA+ cells. Libraries were prepared by immunoSEQ multiplex PCR; TCRdb keeps only in-frame clonotypes and omits some of them. The table shows over 2,000,000 clones, with 93% occurring only once. The sequenced sample was naive CD8+ T cells from PBMCs. Receptors were obtained from a man aged 18 to 35 in good health. Some clones in this sample may be carry-over from other donors' samples.

Concerning this clone itself: At the DNA level, this CDR3 is encoded by other sequences in the same sample as well. V is TRBV19 and J is TRBJ2-1; no clear D gene. V lost 3 bases and J lost 7, with 7 bases in between. CDR3 length equals 12 residues. Germline CDR1 is LNHDA and CDR2 is SQIVND (reference sequence). As DNA, the CDR3 is TGTGCCAGTAGTATGTGGGGAAATGAGCAGTTCTTC. The encoded protein is CASSMWGNEQFF.

This chain links TRBV20-1 with TRBJ1-3; D gene unclear. Trimming removed 6 bases at V and 5 bases at J, with 5 bases between. Germline loops: CDR1 DFQATT, CDR2 SNEGSKA (reference sequence). This CDR3 has 10 amino acids. The CDR3 reads CSALRNTIYF. The CDR3 coding sequence is TGCAGTGCACTTCGAAACACCATATATTTT.

The gene calls are TRBV15 and TRBJ1-1; D remains ambiguous. The CDR3 is 13 amino acids. From germline, CDR1 is LNHNV and CDR2 YYDKDF (reference sequence). Trimming took 5 bases from V and 3 from J, leaving 10 bases between them. DNA of the CDR3: TGTGCCACCAGCTCCAGATGGGACACTGAAGCTTTCTTT. It encodes CATSSRWDTEAFF.

The rearrangement joins TRBV4-1 to TRBJ2-7, with D unresolved. CDR3 length: 14 residues. Germline CDR1 reads MGHRA; CDR2 reads YSYEKL. V was pared by 5 bases and J by 2 bases, with 13 bases between. CDR3: CASSATHSTYEQYF. For the CDR3, the DNA is TGCGCCAGCAGCGCTACGCACAGTACCTACGAGCAGTACTTC.

This clone was found once. V usage is TRBV28 and J usage is TRBJ2-2, with D unresolved. Deletions cut 6 bases from V and 1 base from J, with 9 bases between. This CDR3 is built from 14 residues. The germline V gene has CDR1 MDHEN and CDR2 SYDVKM. The CDR3 nucleotides read TGTGCCAGCAGCGACGACTGGAACACCGGGGAGCTGTTTTTT. Protein product: CASSDDWNTGELFF. The whole variable domain, filled in from reference TRBV28 and TRBJ2-2, reads DVKVTQSSRYLVKRTGEKVFLECVQDMDHENMFWYRQDPGLGLRLIYFSYDVKMKEKGDIPEGYSVSREKKERFSLILESASTNQTSMYLCASSDDWNTGELFFGEGSRLTVL.